Listed below are T cell receptor beta chains from one sample, sequenced in a study of shared clonotypes between healthy human individuals. Method: immunoSEQ multiplex PCR; TCRdb's copy keeps in-frame clones and lacks some. This table holds over 2 million clones, 85% to 95% found once. Sequencing was done on a sample of naive CD4+ T cells from PBMCs. The receptors shown here come from a man aged 18 to 30 in good health. Some clones in this sample may be carry-over from other donors' samples. Each CDR3 is given with its conserved first and last residue. D genes are given only for firm matches. Clone size is shown for a subset of rows, as once, few, many or a class of expanded clone.

J | V | size | D | DNA | CDR3
TRBJ1-2 | TRBV2 | NA | NA | TGTGCCACCGCCGGGAGGTCTAACTATGGCTACACCTTC | CATAGRSNYGYTF
TRBJ1-1 | TRBV9 | NA | TRBD1 | TGTGCCAGCAGCATTGCCGGGACAGAGAACACTGAAGCTTTCTTT | CASSIAGTENTEAFF
TRBJ2-7 | TRBV14 | NA | NA | TGTGCCAGCAGCCAGACTCGCTACGAGCAGTACTTC | CASSQTRYEQYF
TRBJ1-4 | TRBV19 | NA | NA | TGTGCCACTGCAAGCTGGAAGGGACTGAATAATGAAAAACTGTTTTTT | CATASWKGLNNEKLFF
TRBJ2-5 | TRBV5-4 | NA | NA | TGTGCCAGCAATCGGGACGGACCTTTACGGGCCCAGTACTTC | CASNRDGPLRAQYF
TRBJ2-3 | TRBV10-3 | NA | NA | TGTGCCATCAGACCCGCTTGGGGGGTGGGTGCAGATACGCAGTATTTT | CAIRPAWGVGADTQYF
TRBJ2-7 | TRBV19 | NA | TRBD1 | TGTGCCAGTAGTACAGACAGGGGGTCCTCCTACGAGCAGTACTTC | CASSTDRGSSYEQYF
TRBJ2-7 | TRBV7-2 | NA | TRBD1 | TGTGCCAGCAGCCTAAGGACAGGGTGGGACTACGAGCAGTACTTC | CASSLRTGWDYEQYF
TRBJ1-1 | TRBV5-1 | NA | TRBD1 | TGCGCCAGCGCTCGGACAGGGGGAGAAGAAGCTTTCTTT | CASARTGGEEAFF
TRBJ2-7 | TRBV7-8 | NA | NA | TGTGCCAGCAGCTTAGTTCTAGCGAGCTACGAGCAGTACTTC | CASSLVLASYEQYF
TRBJ2-5 | TRBV29-1 | NA | NA | TGCAGCGTTGGCGGCAGGGTGGTTGAGGAGACCCAGTACTTC | CSVGGRVVEETQYF
TRBJ2-5 | TRBV27 | NA | TRBD2 | TGTGCCAGCAGCCTCCGGGGGGGGGCGATGGACTTC | CASSLRGGAMDF
TRBJ2-1 | TRBV18 | NA | NA | TGTGCCAGCTCATCCTACAGGGGAGCGGGTGATGAGCAGTTCTTC | CASSSYRGAGDEQFF
TRBJ2-7 | TRBV11-2 | NA | TRBD2 | TGTGCCAGCAGCTTGGGACTAGCGGGCCTCTCCTACGAGCAGTACTTC | CASSLGLAGLSYEQYF
TRBJ2-3 | TRBV11-2 | NA | TRBD2 | TGTGCCAGCAGCTTACGGTGGGGAGGGACTTCTGTTTCTACGCAGTATTTT | CASSLRWGGTSVSTQYF
TRBJ1-2 | TRBV28 | NA | NA | TGTGCCAGCACCCCTCCGAGGGGAACATTTGGCTACACCTTC | CASTPPRGTFGYTF
TRBJ2-3 | TRBV5-8 | NA | NA | TGTGCCAGCAGCTTGGTGGGAAGAAGCACAGATACGCAGTATTTT | CASSLVGRSTDTQYF
TRBJ2-5 | TRBV9 | once | TRBD1 | TGTGCCAGCAGCGTATCCCAGGGGGCTGGAAAGACCCAGTACTTC | CASSVSQGAGKTQYF
TRBJ2-3 | TRBV30 | NA | TRBD2 | TGTGCCTGGGCCGGGGGGACAGATACGCAGTATTTT | CAWAGGTDTQYF
TRBJ1-1 | TRBV2 | NA | TRBD1 | TGTGCCAGCAGTCAACAGGGGCTTGTGAACACTGAAGCTTTCTTT | CASSQQGLVNTEAFF
TRBJ2-3 | TRBV18 | NA | TRBD2 | TGTGCCAGCTCACCAAGTTACGGCGGGGGTCGCACAGATACGCAGTATTTT | CASSPSYGGGRTDTQYF
TRBJ2-2 | TRBV7-3 | NA | TRBD2 | TGTGCCAGCATCCAATGGGTCGCGGGAGGGTACACCGGGGAGCTGTTTTTT | CASIQWVAGGYTGELFF
TRBJ2-1 | TRBV5-1 | once | TRBD2 | TGCGCCAGCAGACCTCTACTAGCGGGAATATACAATGAGCAGTTCTTC | CASRPLLAGIYNEQFF
TRBJ2-3 | TRBV2 | once | NA | TGTGCCAGCAGTGAAGGAGGGGGCACAGATACGCAGTATTTT | CASSEGGGTDTQYF
TRBJ2-1 | TRBV6-5 | NA | TRBD2 | TGTGCCAGCAGTCCCCGTAGCGGGAGCGCACTCTTC | CASSPRSGSALF
TRBJ2-5 | TRBV11-2 | NA | TRBD2 | TGTGCCAGCAGCTTAGGCGCGGGAGTAGGAGGAGAGACCCAGTACTTC | CASSLGAGVGGETQYF
TRBJ1-1 | TRBV6-1 | NA | NA | TGTGCCAGCAGCCCCGAAGCCCCTAACACTGAAGCTTTCTTT | CASSPEAPNTEAFF
TRBJ2-6 | TRBV6-5 | NA | NA | TGTGCCAGCAGACCCGACTCTGGGGCCAACGTCCTGACTTTC | CASRPDSGANVLTF
TRBJ1-5 | TRBV13 | NA | NA | TGTGCCAGCAGCCCCGGAAGGGATCAGCCCCAGCATTTT | CASSPGRDQPQHF